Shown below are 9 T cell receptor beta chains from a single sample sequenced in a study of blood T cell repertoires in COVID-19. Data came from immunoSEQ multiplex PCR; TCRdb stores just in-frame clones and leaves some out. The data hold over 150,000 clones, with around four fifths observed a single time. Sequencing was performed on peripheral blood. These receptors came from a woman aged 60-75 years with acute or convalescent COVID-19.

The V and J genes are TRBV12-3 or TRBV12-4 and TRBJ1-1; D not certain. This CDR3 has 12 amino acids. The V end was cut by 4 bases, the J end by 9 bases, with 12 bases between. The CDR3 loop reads CASSSEILQAFF. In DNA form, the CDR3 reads TGTGCCAGCAGTTCTGAGATCTTGCAAGCTTTCTTT.

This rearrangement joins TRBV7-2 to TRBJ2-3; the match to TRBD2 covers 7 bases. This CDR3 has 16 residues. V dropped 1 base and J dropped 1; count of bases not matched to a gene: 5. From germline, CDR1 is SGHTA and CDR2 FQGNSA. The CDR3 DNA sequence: TGTGCCAGCAGCTTAGATCGCGGGAGTGGCACAGATACGCAGTATTTT. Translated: CASSLDRGSGTDTQYF.

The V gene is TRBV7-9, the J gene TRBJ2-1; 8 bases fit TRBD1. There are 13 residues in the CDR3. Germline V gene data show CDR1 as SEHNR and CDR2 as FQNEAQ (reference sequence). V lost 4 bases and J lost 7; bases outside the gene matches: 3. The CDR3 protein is CASSSRTGNEQFF. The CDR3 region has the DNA TGTGCCAGCAGCTCCCGGACAGGGAATGAGCAGTTCTTC.

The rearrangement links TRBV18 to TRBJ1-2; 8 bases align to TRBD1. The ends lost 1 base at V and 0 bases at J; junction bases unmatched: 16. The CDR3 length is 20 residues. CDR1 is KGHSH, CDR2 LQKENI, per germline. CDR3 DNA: TGTGCCAGCTCACCACAAAGCAAGGGCAGGGGGCTAACAGCTAACTATGGCTACACCTTC. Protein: CASSPQSKGRGLTANYGYTF.

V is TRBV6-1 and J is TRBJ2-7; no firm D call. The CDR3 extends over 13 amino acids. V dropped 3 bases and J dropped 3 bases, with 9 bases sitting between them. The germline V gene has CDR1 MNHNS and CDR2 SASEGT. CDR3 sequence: CASSDVAVYEQYF. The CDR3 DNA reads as TGTGCCAGCAGTGACGTAGCAGTCTACGAGCAGTACTTC.

This chain's CDR3 is CATSRAATGYGYTF. In DNA form, the CDR3 reads TGTGCCACCAGCAGAGCGGCGACGGGCTATGGCTACACCTTC. The chain carries TRBV15 and TRBJ1-2; D remains unclear. Per the germline V gene, CDR1 is LNHNV and CDR2 is YYDKDF (reference sequence). This CDR3 spans 14 amino acids. Deletions cut 1 base from V and 4 bases from J, with 10 bases between.

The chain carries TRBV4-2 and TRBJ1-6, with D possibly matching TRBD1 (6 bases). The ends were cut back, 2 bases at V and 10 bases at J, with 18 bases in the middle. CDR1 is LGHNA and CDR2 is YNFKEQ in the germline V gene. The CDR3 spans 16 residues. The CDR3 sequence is CASSQRQVLQESPLHF. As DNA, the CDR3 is TGTGCCAGCAGCCAACGACAGGTTTTACAGGAGTCACCCCTCCACTTT.

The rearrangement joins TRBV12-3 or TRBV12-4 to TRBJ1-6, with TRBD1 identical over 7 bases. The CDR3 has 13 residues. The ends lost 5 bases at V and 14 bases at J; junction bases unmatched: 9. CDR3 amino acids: CASSGQVQDTLHF. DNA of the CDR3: TGTGCCAGCAGTGGACAGGTTCAGGACACCCTCCACTTT.

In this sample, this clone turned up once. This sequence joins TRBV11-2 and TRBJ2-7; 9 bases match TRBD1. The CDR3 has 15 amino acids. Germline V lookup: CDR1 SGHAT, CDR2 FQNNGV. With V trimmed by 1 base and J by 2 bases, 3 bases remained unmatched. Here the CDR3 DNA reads TGTGCCAGCAGCTTAGTGACAGGGGGTCCCTACGAGCAGTACTTC. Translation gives CASSLVTGGPYEQYF.